The 25 T cell receptor beta chains reported below all come from one sample, sequenced in a study of T cells after posttransplantation cyclophosphamide. Busulfan-fludarabine conditioning, marrow transplant, and cyclophosphamide on days +3 and +4 were administered. The repertoire was sequenced with immunoSEQ multiplex PCR; TCRdb's copy has only in-frame clones and lacks some. The repertoire shows about 27,000 clones, none seen only once; the top ten take 1.8%. The material sequenced was PBMCs, taken after allogeneic stem cell transplant with posttransplant cyclophosphamide. All receptors come from a male patient younger than 30 who received an allogeneic stem cell transplant from a related donor, was CMV-positive, and had no GVHD. Some T cells may be provided by the graft donor.

This clone was detected ten times or more. The V and J genes are TRBV7-9 and TRBJ2-7, with D possibly TRBD2 on 6 matching bases. Germline V CDR1 and CDR2: SEHNR, FQNEAQ (reference sequence). CDR3 size: 14 residues. Trimming left V 1 base short and J 7 bases short, with 14 bases between. The CDR3 is CASSLVGGAWEQYF. The CDR3 region has the DNA TGTGCCAGCAGCTTAGTCGGAGGGGCGTGGGAGCAGTACTTC.

This clone was seen many times. V is TRBV6-5 and J is TRBJ1-2; no definite D call. Looked up from germline, CDR1 is MNHEY and CDR2 is SVGAGI. Trimming stripped 2 bases from V and 0 bases from J, with 10 bases between. CDR3 length: 15 residues. CDR3 region: CASSYTHQTNYGYTF. In DNA form, the CDR3 reads TGTGCCAGCAGTTACACACACCAAACTAACTATGGCTACACCTTC.

This clone appeared many times. J is TRBJ2-2 and V is TRBV11-3; the D gene is possibly TRBD2 (6 bases). This CDR3 has 14 amino acids. Germline loops: CDR1 SGHNT, CDR2 YENEEA. The ends were cut back, 5 bases at V and 4 bases at J, with 11 bases in the middle. The CDR3 spells CASSGTGGTGELFF. The CDR3 DNA is TGTGCCAGCAGCGGGACTGGCGGCACCGGGGAGCTGTTTTTT.

This clone was detected many times. The CDR3 protein is CASSPGTSGMNEQFF. In DNA, the CDR3 is TGTGCCAGCAGCCCCGGGACTAGCGGGATGAATGAGCAGTTCTTC. This chain connects TRBV27 to TRBJ2-1; 13 positions agree with TRBD2. The CDR3 runs to 15 residues. V shed 6 bases, J shed 7 bases, and the junction held 6 bases outside the gene matches. Looked up from germline, CDR1 is MNHEY and CDR2 is SMNVEV (reference sequence).

The sample holds many counts of this clone. The rearrangement uses TRBV27 and TRBJ2-5, with TRBD2 identical over 9 bases. With 5 bases clipped from V and 5 bases from J, the junction kept 12 bases outside the gene matches. The CDR3 length is 16 residues. Germline V gene data show CDR1 as MNHEY and CDR2 as SMNVEV (reference sequence). CDR3: CASSLRAGGYTETQYF. The CDR3 DNA follows: TGTGCCAGCAGTCTCCGAGCGGGAGGTTACACCGAGACCCAGTACTTC.

The table lists this clone with many counts. V is TRBV5-1 and J is TRBJ1-1, with D possibly matching TRBD1 (6 bases). Germline V gives CDR1 SGHRS, CDR2 YFSETQ. CDR3 size: 14 residues. Trimming removed 0 bases at V and 12 bases at J, with 18 bases between. The CDR3 spells CASSLVGENRVPFF. Written as DNA, the CDR3 is TGCGCCAGCAGCTTGGTGGGGGAGAACAGGGTTCCTTTCTTT.

This clone was counted only a few times. This sequence joins TRBV5-6 and TRBJ2-5, with TRBD1 matching 8 bases. TRBJ2-7 explains the end of the DNA better; the J call may be wrong. CDR3 size: 14 residues. Looked up from germline, CDR1 is SGHDT and CDR2 is YYEEEE. The CDR3 loop is CASRMQGAAYEQYF. CDR3 DNA: TGTGCCAGCAGGATGCAGGGGGCGGCCTACGAGCAGTACTTC.

The table lists this clone with many counts. The V and J genes are TRBV7-3 and TRBJ1-2; 10 nucleotides match TRBD1. V lost 4 bases to trimming and J lost 4 bases; unmatched junction nucleotides: 15. The CDR3 spans 18 residues. Germline CDR1 is SGHTA and CDR2 is FQGTGA. The CDR3 reads CASSSYPTGGAGGYGYTF. The CDR3 DNA reads as TGTGCCAGCAGCTCCTACCCGACAGGGGGCGCCGGGGGCTATGGCTACACCTTC.

The rearrangement joins TRBV27 to TRBJ2-5, with 9 bases matching TRBD1. The last part of the DNA fits TRBJ2-7 better; the J call may be wrong. From germline, CDR1 is MNHEY and CDR2 SMNVEV (reference sequence). The CDR3 is 13 amino acids. CDR3 nucleotides: TGTGCCAGTCCCCGGGACAGGGTCTTCGAGCAGTACTTC. Protein: CASPRDRVFEQYF.

This clone appeared many times. CDR3 protein: CASSYNLPRRGDYEQYF. The CDR3 DNA reads TGTGCCAGCAGCTATAACTTACCTCGACGGGGAGACTACGAGCAGTACTTC. J is TRBJ2-7 and V is TRBV7-9, with D perhaps matching TRBD2 (5 bases). The V gene's germline CDR1 is SEHNR and CDR2 FQNEAQ (reference sequence). V was clipped by 4 bases and J by 3 bases, with 22 bases between them. CDR3 length: 17 residues.

This clone was observed many times. V gene TRBV19 combines with J gene TRBJ2-7; a possible D gene is TRBD1 (6 bases). CDR3 size: 15 residues. Germline CDR1 reads LNHDA; CDR2 reads SQIVND (reference sequence). V was cut by 3 bases and J by 2 bases, with 14 bases left in between. The CDR3 reads CASSISHRVAYEQYF. CDR3 bases: TGTGCCAGTAGTATTTCCCACAGGGTTGCCTACGAGCAGTACTTC. Together with reference TRBV19 and TRBJ2-7, the CDR3 gives the full variable domain: DGGITQSPKYLFRKEGQNVTLSCEQNLNHDAMYWYRQDPGQGLRLIYYSQIVNDFQKGDIAEGYSVSREKKESFPLTVTSAQKNPTAFYLCASSISHRVAYEQYFGPGTRLTVT.

This clone was seen a handful of times. The chain carries TRBV7-2 and TRBJ2-5; tentatively, D is TRBD2 (5 bases). The end of the DNA is better explained by TRBJ2-7, so the J call may be wrong. The V gene's germline CDR1 is SGHTA and CDR2 FQGNSA. The CDR3 has 15 amino acids. CDR3 bases: TGTGCCAGCAGCTTAACCAGGACTCGAAACTACGAGCAGTACTTC. Translation gives CASSLTRTRNYEQYF.

In its sample, this clone was seen many times. The chain combines TRBV7-2 with TRBJ1-3; D not resolved. The CDR3 is 16 amino acids. Trimming took 1 base from V and 1 from J, leaving 11 bases between them. Looked up from germline, CDR1 is SGHTA and CDR2 is FQGNSA. The CDR3 region is CASSLVALVSGNTIYF. CDR3 DNA sequence: TGTGCCAGCAGCTTAGTTGCACTTGTTTCTGGAAACACCATATATTTT. The full variable domain, completed using reference TRBV7-2 and TRBJ1-3, is GAGVSQSPSNKVTEKGKDVELRCDPISGHTALYWYRQSLGQGLEFLIYFQGNSAPDKSGLPSDRFSAERTGGSVSTLTIQRTQQEDSAVYLCASSLVALVSGNTIYFGEGSWLTVV.

This clone was seen at least ten times. V usage is TRBV7-3 and J usage is TRBJ1-1; D may be TRBD1 (6 bases). CDR1 is SGHTA and CDR2 is FQGTGA in the germline V gene. This CDR3 has 15 residues. With 4 bases removed from V and 4 bases from J, the gap between germline ends came to 16 bases. CDR3 residues: CASSSQGGGGTEAFF. Here the CDR3 DNA reads TGTGCCAGCAGCTCCCAGGGAGGGGGTGGCACTGAAGCTTTCTTT. The whole variable domain, filled in from reference TRBV7-3 and TRBJ1-1, reads GAGVSQTPSNKVTEKGKYVELRCDPISGHTALYWYRQSLGQGPEFLIYFQGTGAADDSGLPNDRFFAVRPEGSVSTLKIQRTERGDSAVYLCASSSQGGGGTEAFFGQGTRLTVV.

This clone was recorded many times. The J gene is TRBJ2-1, the V gene TRBV2; 9 bases are a match to TRBD2. CDR3 length: 13 residues. With 8 bases clipped from V and 5 bases from J, the junction kept 4 bases outside the gene matches. CDR1 SNHLY and CDR2 FYNNEI come from the germline V gene. CDR3 amino acids: CASELAGNNEQFF. The CDR3 DNA reads as TGTGCCAGCGAACTAGCGGGCAACAATGAGCAGTTCTTC.

This clone was detected many times. The rearrangement joins TRBV4-3 to TRBJ2-1; possible D gene TRBD1, 6 bases. The CDR3 consists of 13 residues. V gave up 3 bases and J gave up 6 bases, with 9 bases separating them. Looked up from germline, CDR1 is LGHNA and CDR2 is YSLEER. Written as DNA, the CDR3 is TGCGCCAGCAGCCAGGACAGTTCCAATGAGCAGTTCTTC. Translated, it gives CASSQDSSNEQFF.

This clone appeared many times. This chain connects TRBV5-1 to TRBJ2-3; a weak D match, TRBD2 (6 bases). V shed 0 bases and J shed 4 bases, with 9 bases lying between them. Germline CDR1 and CDR2: SGHRS and YFSETQ. The CDR3 runs 14 residues. The CDR3 reads CASSLVAVADTQYF. DNA for the CDR3: TGCGCCAGCAGCTTGGTAGCGGTGGCAGATACGCAGTATTTT.

This clone has a count of ten or more. The V call is TRBV6-5, the J call TRBJ1-5; TRBD1 aligns across 9 bases. After removal of 6 bases from V and 2 bases from J, the junction contained 5 bases not matched to a gene. The CDR3 contains 15 residues. In germline, CDR1 is MNHEY, CDR2 SVGAGI. CDR3 nucleotides: TGTGCCAGCAGCCGGGGACAGGGCGGCAATCAGCCCCAGCATTTT. Its translation is CASSRGQGGNQPQHF.

Ten or more counts support this clone. V gene TRBV11-2 combines with J gene TRBJ2-1, with TRBD1 as a possible D gene (5 bases). V was cut by 3 bases and J by 10 bases, with 13 bases left in between. The CDR3 is 13 residues long. The V gene's germline CDR1 is SGHAT and CDR2 FQNNGV. The CDR3 spells CASSLVGPGEQFF. For the CDR3, the DNA is TGTGCCAGCAGCTTGGTGGGGCCCGGGGAGCAGTTCTTC.

This clone was observed many times. This CDR3 reads CASSLAAGPDTQYF. CDR3 nucleotides: TGTGCCAGCAGCTTGGCCGCGGGTCCAGATACGCAGTATTTT. The rearrangement joins TRBV5-4 to TRBJ2-3; D possibly corresponds to TRBD2 (5 bases). Germline V gene lookup returns CDR1 SGHNT and CDR2 YYREEE (reference sequence). CDR3 length: 14 amino acids. V gave up 0 bases and J gave up 4 bases, with 9 bases separating them.

This clone occurred many times. This chain uses TRBV19 with TRBJ1-6; 8 bases agree with TRBD1. Losses at the gene ends were 6 bases for V and 4 bases for J; bases not matched to a gene: 5. The CDR3 extends over 15 amino acids. Germline V gene sequence: CDR1 LNHDA, CDR2 SQIVND (reference sequence). CDR3 sequence (DNA): TGTGCCAGTAGCCTCAGGGGGCTGTATAATTCACCCCTCCACTTT. Translated: CASSLRGLYNSPLHF.

In this sample, this clone turned up many times. The J gene is TRBJ1-1, the V gene TRBV5-1, with 9 positions matching TRBD1. Germline V lookup: CDR1 SGHRS, CDR2 YFSETQ. The CDR3 is made up of 15 amino acids. Trimming took 7 bases from V and 7 from J; bases not matched to a gene: 14. Here the CDR3 DNA reads TGCGCCAGCGCCGCGACCGGGACAGGGAGAAGTGAAGCTTTCTTT. It encodes CASAATGTGRSEAFF. The full variable domain, its missing parts supplied by reference TRBV5-1 and TRBJ1-1, is KAGVTQTPRYLIKTRGQQVTLSCSPISGHRSVSWYQQTPGQGLQFLFEYFSETQRNKGNFPGRFSGRQFSNSRSEMNVSTLELGDSALYLCASAATGTGRSEAFFGQGTRLTVV.

This clone is labeled medium-sized (0.01 to 0.1%). The chain has TRBV10-3 and TRBJ1-2; 8 bases line up with TRBD1. CDR1 ENHRY and CDR2 SYGVKD come from the germline V gene. J lost 3 bases, V lost 3 bases, and 6 bases had no gene match. This CDR3 region has 15 residues. CDR3 region: CAISDGQGLDYGYTF. The DNA of the CDR3 is TGTGCCATCAGTGATGGACAGGGTCTAGACTATGGCTACACCTTC.

There are many counts of this clone. The gene calls are TRBV7-3 and TRBJ2-5; the D gene is possibly TRBD2 (6 bases). The CDR3 consists of 15 residues. Germline V gene sequence: CDR1 SGHTA, CDR2 FQGTGA. V gave up 0 bases and J gave up 1 base, with 9 bases separating them. The CDR3 here is CASSLTGTSQETQYF. CDR3 nucleotide sequence: TGTGCCAGCAGCTTAACAGGGACTTCCCAAGAGACCCAGTACTTC.

This clone was counted ten times or more. This chain connects TRBV2 to TRBJ2-2; D call uncertain. Trimming took off 8 bases at V and 4 bases at J, with 14 bases between the two ends. The CDR3 loop spans 14 amino acids. CDR1 and CDR2 from the germline V gene are SNHLY and FYNNEI. CDR3 region: CASRVILTTGELFF. The CDR3 DNA reads as TGTGCCAGCCGGGTAATACTAACCACCGGGGAGCTGTTTTTT. The whole variable domain, remainder taken from reference TRBV2 and TRBJ2-2, is EPEVTQTPSHQVTQMGQEVILRCVPISNHLYFYWYRQILGQKVEFLVSFYNNEISEKSEIFDDQFSVERPDGSNFTLKIRSTKLEDSAMYFCASRVILTTGELFFGEGSRLTVL.